The count of the clone carrying this T cell receptor (beta chain) is one. This specimen comes from a study of cytomegalovirus exposure and HLA in healthy donors. Only in-frame clones appear in the TCRdb table, and some are missing; sequencing was by immunoSEQ multiplex PCR. The sample lists about 110,000 clones, roughly 95% seen once, with approximately 0.67% in the top ten. Sequenced sample: PBMCs. The source is a woman under 30 in good health and CMV-seronegative.

The CDR3 sequence is CASSWLAGGLYEQFF. CDR3 coding DNA: TGTGCCAGCAGCTGGCTAGCGGGGGGGCTCTATGAGCAGTTCTTC. The V and J genes are TRBV5-4 and TRBJ2-1, with 12 bases fitting TRBD2. The V gene's germline CDR1 is SGHNT and CDR2 YYREEE (reference sequence). V shed 3 bases and J 8 bases; nucleotides not matched to a gene: 6. This CDR3 is built from 15 residues.